Listed below are T cell receptor beta chains from one sample, sequenced in a study of cytotoxic CD8 clonotypes in ibrutinib-treated CLL. TCRdb's table, derived via immunoSEQ multiplex PCR, lists solely in-frame clones and lacks some. The table records some 63,000 clones, about nine tenths of them present only once. The specimen was PBMCs, collected after 12 months of ibrutinib treatment. The receptors here all came from a human donor with chronic lymphocytic leukemia. The CDR3 runs from the conserved cysteine through the conserved F or W. A D gene is named only where the DNA matches it firmly. The size of a clone is reported for some rows only, either as once, few or many, or as a class for expanded clones.

D gene | J gene | V gene | clone size | CDR3 protein | CDR3 DNA
TRBD1 | TRBJ1-1 | TRBV2 | once | CASSVGQGHTEAFF | TGTGCCAGCAGTGTCGGACAGGGTCACACTGAAGCTTTCTTT
- | TRBJ2-7 | TRBV9 | - | CASSLRGGSYEQYF | TGTGCCAGCAGCCTTAGGGGGGGTTCCTACGAGCAGTACTTC
TRBD2 | TRBJ2-2 | TRBV13 | - | CASSLDTSGRSAGELFF | TGTGCCAGCAGCTTGGATACTAGCGGGAGAAGCGCCGGGGAGCTGTTTTTT
- | TRBJ2-3 | TRBV7-3 | - | CASSLTLQSTDTQYF | TGTGCCAGCAGCTTAACGTTACAATCCACAGATACGCAGTATTTT
TRBD1 | TRBJ2-1 | TRBV4-3 | - | CASSQVGQVFDEQFF | TGCGCCAGCAGCCAAGTTGGACAGGTCTTCGATGAGCAGTTCTTC
- | TRBJ2-7 | TRBV28 | - | CASSYSGGEQYF | TGTGCCAGCAGCTACAGCGGCGGCGAGCAGTACTTC
- | TRBJ1-6 | TRBV30 | - | CAWMRTGTTNSPLHF | TGTGCCTGGATGAGAACAGGGACCACTAATTCACCCCTCCACTTT
TRBD2 | TRBJ2-2 | TRBV6-5 | once | CASSYRAGAGTGELFF | TGTGCCAGCAGTTATAGGGCGGGAGCGGGCACCGGGGAGCTGTTTTTT
- | TRBJ1-2 | TRBV6-6 | - | CASSYTGEDGYTF | TGTGCCAGCAGTTATACCGGGGAAGATGGCTACACCTTC
- | TRBJ1-6 | TRBV5-4 | - | CASSLGGRTPLHF | TGTGCCAGCAGCTTGGGGGGCAGGACACCCCTCCACTTT
TRBD2 | TRBJ2-7 | TRBV5-6 | - | CASSLGGSGRDEQYF | TGTGCCAGCAGCTTGGGTGGTAGCGGGAGGGACGAGCAGTACTTC
TRBD2 | TRBJ2-3 | TRBV11-3 | - | CASSLREVADTQYF | TGTGCCAGCAGCTTGCGGGAGGTAGCAGATACGCAGTATTTT
- | TRBJ1-5 | TRBV27 | - | CASSFGLSNQPQHF | TGTGCCAGCAGTTTCGGGTTAAGCAATCAGCCCCAGCATTTT
- | TRBJ2-3 | TRBV10-2 | - | CASSESHGWDQSTDTQYF | TGCGCCAGCAGTGAGTCACATGGCTGGGACCAGAGCACAGATACGCAGTATTTT
- | TRBJ2-7 | TRBV19 | few | CACGTNPWEQYF | TGTGCCTGTGGGACCAACCCTTGGGAGCAGTACTTC
- | TRBJ2-5 | TRBV7-9 | - | CASSLDLGPQETQYF | TGTGCCAGCAGCTTAGATCTAGGGCCGCAAGAGACCCAGTACTTC
- | TRBJ1-1 | TRBV19 | - | CASSIAGVKNTEAFF | TGTGCCAGTAGTATAGCCGGGGTAAAGAACACTGAAGCTTTCTTT
- | TRBJ2-5 | TRBV13 | - | CASSLGLWGQETQYF | TGTGCCAGCAGCTTAGGCCTTTGGGGCCAAGAGACCCAGTACTTC
- | TRBJ1-1 | TRBV7-9 | - | CASSPTTGAKDTEAFF | TGTGCCAGCAGCCCAACGACGGGAGCGAAGGACACTGAAGCTTTCTTT
TRBD1 | TRBJ1-1 | TRBV7-3 | - | CASSLTPGGYTEAFF | TGTGCCAGCAGCTTAACGCCAGGGGGCTACACTGAAGCTTTCTTT
- | TRBJ2-1 | TRBV5-1 | - | CASSLSPGTATSGQFF | TGCGCCAGCAGCTTATCCCCCGGGACGGCTACCTCCGGGCAGTTCTTC
TRBD2 | TRBJ2-5 | TRBV30 | - | CAWRLAGAETQYF | TGTGCCTGGAGACTAGCGGGAGCTGAGACCCAGTACTTC
TRBD1 | TRBJ1-2 | TRBV5-5 | - | CASRLLTRDRGWVGYTF | TGTGCCAGCAGGCTACTTACCCGGGACAGGGGATGGGTAGGCTACACCTTC
- | TRBJ2-1 | TRBV4-1 | - | CASRPENNNEQFF | TGCGCCAGCAGACCTGAGAACAACAATGAGCAGTTCTTC
TRBD2 | TRBJ2-1 | TRBV7-2 | - | CASSPVGLAMQNEQFF | TGTGCCAGCAGCCCAGTCGGACTAGCGATGCAAAATGAGCAGTTCTTC
- | TRBJ2-7 | TRBV6-6 | - | CASIGGPSGHEQYF | TGTGCCAGCATCGGGGGACCGTCTGGGCACGAGCAGTACTTC
TRBD1 | TRBJ2-7 | TRBV27 | - | CASSLRTGDYSYEQYF | TGTGCCAGCAGTTTGAGGACAGGCGACTACTCCTACGAGCAGTACTTC
- | TRBJ1-2 | TRBV7-6 | - | CASSSELRDTGSYGYTF | TGTGCCAGCAGCTCCGAACTCCGGGACACCGGCAGCTATGGCTACACCTTC
- | TRBJ1-5 | TRBV5-8 | - | CASDFTENSNQPQHF | TGTGCCAGCGACTTCACCGAGAATAGCAATCAGCCCCAGCATTTT
- | TRBJ2-2 | TRBV6-4 | - | CASSDQVFPSNTGELFF | TGTGCCAGCAGTGACCAGGTGTTCCCGTCCAACACCGGGGAGCTGTTTTTT
TRBD1 | TRBJ1-5 | TRBV5-6 | - | CASSVDRIGNQPQHF | TGTGCCAGCAGCGTGGACAGGATAGGCAATCAGCCCCAGCATTTT
- | TRBJ1-1 | TRBV14 | - | CASSKQSSLTEAFF | TGTGCCAGCAGCAAACAGAGCAGTCTCACTGAAGCTTTCTTT
TRBD1 | TRBJ1-2 | TRBV6-5 | once | CASSYGQGVGYTF | TGTGCCAGCAGTTACGGACAGGGGGTCGGCTACACCTTC
TRBD1 | TRBJ2-7 | TRBV6-1 | - | CAAGQGSYEQYF | TGTGCCGCGGGACAGGGGTCCTACGAGCAGTACTTC
TRBD2 | TRBJ2-7 | TRBV11-2 | - | CASSLYPGTSGYEQYF | TGTGCCAGCAGCCTCTACCCCGGGACTAGCGGATACGAGCAGTACTTC
TRBD2 | TRBJ2-7 | TRBV7-2 | - | CASSLARTSGRIMTYEQYF | TGTGCCAGCAGCTTAGCGCGAACTAGCGGGAGGATCATGACCTACGAGCAGTACTTC
TRBD2 | TRBJ2-7 | TRBV7-2 | - | CASSLVSLAGSGEQYF | TGTGCCAGCAGCTTAGTTTCTCTAGCGGGATCGGGGGAGCAGTACTTC
TRBD2 | TRBJ2-3 | TRBV4-2 | few | CASSQTQVAGTTDTQYF | TGTGCCAGCAGCCAAACCCAGGTAGCGGGAACCACAGATACGCAGTATTTT
- | TRBJ1-4 | TRBV4-3 | medium-sized | CASSQESAGLRGGNEKLFF | TGCGCCAGCAGCCAAGAATCGGCCGGGCTAAGAGGGGGGAATGAAAAACTGTTTTTT
- | TRBJ1-2 | TRBV6-6 | - | CASRRQSSGDGYTF | TGTGCCAGCAGACGACAATCCTCAGGTGATGGCTACACCTTC
TRBD2 | TRBJ2-2 | TRBV5-1 | - | CASREIWTSGSRNTGELFF | TGCGCCAGCAGAGAAATCTGGACTAGCGGGAGTAGGAACACCGGGGAGCTGTTTTTT
- | TRBJ2-3 | TRBV9 | few | CASSARTENTDTQYF | TGTGCCAGCAGCGCGAGGACAGAGAACACAGATACGCAGTATTTT
TRBD2 | TRBJ2-5 | TRBV6-1 | - | CASSELPPRGASRSQETQYF | TGTGCCAGCAGTGAGCTCCCACCGCGGGGGGCTTCGCGAAGTCAAGAGACCCAGTACTTC
- | TRBJ1-1 | TRBV7-3 | - | CASSIGRNTEAFF | TGTGCCAGCAGCATAGGGAGGAACACTGAAGCTTTCTTT
- | TRBJ2-3 | TRBV6-6 | - | CASSYSRDTQYF | TGTGCCAGCAGTTACTCTCGGGATACGCAGTATTTT
- | TRBJ1-1 | TRBV7-8 | - | CASSLEGRNTEAFF | TGTGCCAGCAGCTTAGAAGGCAGGAACACTGAAGCTTTCTTT
- | TRBJ1-1 | TRBV7-9 | few | CASSLPRDLLGTEAFF | TGTGCCAGCAGCTTACCTCGGGACCTACTTGGGACTGAAGCTTTCTTT
TRBD1 | TRBJ2-2 | TRBV5-1 | - | CASSWGQTYTGELFF | TGCGCCAGCAGCTGGGGACAGACATACACCGGGGAGCTGTTTTTT
TRBD2 | TRBJ2-1 | TRBV30 | - | CAWRDLAGGYNEQFF | TGTGCCTGGAGGGATCTAGCGGGAGGGTACAATGAGCAGTTCTTC
TRBD1 | TRBJ2-1 | TRBV7-2 | - | CASSWAGGMNEQFF | TGTGCCAGCAGCTGGGCAGGGGGCATGAATGAGCAGTTCTTC
- | TRBJ1-3 | TRBV27 | - | CASSATEGNTIYF | TGTGCCAGCAGTGCGACAGAAGGAAACACCATATATTTT